Following are 21 T cell receptor beta chains from one sample sequenced in a study of control samples from healthy donors and cancer patients. The protocol was immunoSEQ multiplex PCR, while the TCRdb copy is restricted to in-frame clones and leaves out a portion. Of 100,000 to 150,000 clones listed, around 87% were seen once; the top ten hold less than 9.5%. The sample comprised blood. Receptors originate from a man in his forties or fifties in good health.

The chain joins TRBV9 to TRBJ2-1; D might be TRBD1 (5 bases). CDR3 length equals 17 residues. V lost 4 bases and J lost 0, with 17 bases in between. Germline V gene sequence: CDR1 SGDLS, CDR2 YYNGEE. The CDR3 DNA follows: TGTGCCAGCAGCCCATATGGGGCGGTAAGCTCCTACAATGAGCAGTTCTTC. This gives the protein CASSPYGAVSSYNEQFF.

V is TRBV29-1 and J is TRBJ1-4, with 7 bases lining up with TRBD1. The germline V gene has CDR1 SQVTM and CDR2 ANQGSEA. V shed 6 bases and J 7 bases; nucleotides not matched to a gene: 8. The CDR3 runs 13 residues. The CDR3 region is CSVRRDSREKLFF. CDR3 sequence (DNA): TGCAGCGTCCGCCGGGACAGCCGTGAAAAACTGTTTTTT.

This sequence joins TRBV24-1 and TRBJ2-2; D remains unclear. Germline CDR1 KGHDR, CDR2 SFDVKD. V lost 3 bases to trimming and J lost 3 bases, with 10 bases between them. This CDR3 spans 15 amino acids. In DNA, the CDR3 is TGTGCCACCAGTGATAGGGCAGGTTACACCGGGGAGCTGTTTTTT. Its protein product is CATSDRAGYTGELFF.

The J gene is TRBJ2-1, the V gene TRBV9; 14 nucleotides match TRBD2. Germline V gives CDR1 SGDLS, CDR2 YYNGEE. V lost 0 bases and J lost 9; bases outside the gene matches: 5. The CDR3 extends over 16 amino acids. The CDR3: CASSVVTSGGAVEQFF. DNA of the CDR3: TGTGCCAGCAGCGTAGTGACTAGCGGGGGGGCCGTTGAGCAGTTCTTC.

The V and J genes are TRBV6-1 and TRBJ2-7, with 7 bases matching TRBD2. Germline lookup yields CDR1 MNHNS and CDR2 SASEGT. J lost 3 bases, V lost 1 base, and 3 bases had no gene match. The CDR3 sequence is 14 residues long. The CDR3 region has the DNA TGTGCCAGCAGTGAAGTTCCGGGAGGCTACGAGCAGTACTTC. Residues: CASSEVPGGYEQYF.

The chain is built from TRBV7-2 and TRBJ1-1; D possibly corresponds to TRBD1 (5 bases). The CDR3 sequence is 15 residues long. CDR1 and CDR2 from the germline V gene are SGHTA and FQGNSA. Trimming pared 5 bases from V and 1 base from J, leaving 14 bases between. The CDR3 loop is CASSPHGGANTEAFF. The CDR3 region has the DNA TGTGCCAGCAGCCCTCACGGGGGAGCGAACACTGAAGCTTTCTTT.

Of note for this clone: Relative to the germline gene, one junction end is altered; a read error may explain this. The chain couples TRBV6-5 to TRBJ2-5, with 8 bases fitting TRBD2. Germline loops: CDR1 MNHEY, CDR2 SVGAGI. This CDR3 comprises 15 residues. CDR3 protein: CASSSAGGPQGTQYF. In DNA form, the CDR3 reads TGTGCCAGCAGTTCCGCGGGGGGACCCCAAGGGACCCAGTACTTC.

The V gene is TRBV6-5, the J gene TRBJ2-1; the D call may be TRBD1 or TRBD2 (5 bases each). The CDR3 consists of 15 residues. Germline lookup yields CDR1 MNHEY and CDR2 SVGAGI. Trimming took 0 bases from V and 6 from J, leaving 12 bases between them. The CDR3 reads CASSYSGARGNEQFF. In nucleotides, the CDR3 is TGTGCCAGCAGTTACTCGGGCGCGAGGGGCAATGAGCAGTTCTTC.

The V call is TRBV19, the J call TRBJ2-3, with no clear D. V was clipped by 4 bases and J by 5 bases, with 16 bases between them. CDR3 length: 15 amino acids. Germline assignment: CDR1 LNHDA and CDR2 SQIVND (reference sequence). CDR3 bases: TGTGCCAGTAGTAACCGGCTATACTCGTTAGATACGCAGTATTTT. Translating it yields CASSNRLYSLDTQYF. The variable domain in full, with the rest retrieved from reference TRBV19 and TRBJ2-3, is DGGITQSPKYLFRKEGQNVTLSCEQNLNHDAMYWYRQDPGQGLRLIYYSQIVNDFQKGDIAEGYSVSREKKESFPLTVTSAQKNPTAFYLCASSNRLYSLDTQYFGPGTRLTVL.

The V call is TRBV6-2 or TRBV6-3, the J call TRBJ2-1; TRBD1 matches 7 bases. The J segment lost 8 bases and the V segment lost 4 bases, leaving 2 bases of the junction unmatched. The germline V gene encodes CDR1 MNHEY and CDR2 SVGEGT. CDR3 length: 12 residues. The CDR3 DNA is TGTGCCAGCAGTTCGAGGGGGCATGAGCAGTTCTTC. This encodes CASSSRGHEQFF.

The genes are TRBV6-6 and TRBJ2-3, with D maybe TRBD1 (6 bases). Looked up from germline, CDR1 is MNHNY and CDR2 is SVGAGI (reference sequence). V lost 6 bases and J lost 3, with 7 bases in between. The CDR3 is 12 amino acids. The CDR3 region is CASRQGTDTQYF. In DNA form, the CDR3 reads TGTGCCAGCAGACAGGGAACAGATACGCAGTATTTT.

The chain is built from TRBV6-5 and TRBJ2-3; D is uncertain. Germline CDR1 is MNHEY and CDR2 is SVGAGI. The CDR3 contains 13 residues. The V end lost 2 bases, the J end lost 0 bases, and 3 bases lay between the germline ends. In DNA form, the CDR3 reads TGTGCCAGCAGTTACACTAGCACAGATACGCAGTATTTT. This sequence encodes CASSYTSTDTQYF.

In its sample, this clone was seen once. The rearrangement joins TRBV2 to TRBJ1-4; TRBD1 aligns across 9 bases. Trimming at V came to 6 bases and at J to 8 bases, leaving 10 bases not matched to a gene. The CDR3 is 15 residues long. The germline gives CDR1 SNHLY, CDR2 FYNNEI. This CDR3 reads CASRVGTGSFEKLFF. CDR3 in DNA: TGTGCCAGCAGGGTTGGGACAGGGTCATTCGAAAAACTGTTTTTT.

This rearrangement joins TRBV9 to TRBJ1-3; D is undetermined. The CDR3 is made up of 14 amino acids. V was trimmed by 0 bases and J by 1 base, leaving 5 bases between them. CDR1 and CDR2 (germline): SGDLS, YYNGEE. As DNA, the CDR3 is TGTGCCAGCAGCGTAGACCTTTCTGGAAACACCATATATTTT. Its translation is CASSVDLSGNTIYF.

The rearrangement joins TRBV19 to TRBJ1-6; the D gene is possibly TRBD1 (6 bases). Trimming took 5 bases from V and 5 from J, leaving 10 bases between them. The V gene's germline CDR1 is LNHDA and CDR2 SQIVND (reference sequence). The CDR3 has 14 residues. The CDR3 region is CASSVQGNNSPLHF. CDR3 DNA: TGTGCCAGTAGTGTACAGGGTAATAATTCACCCCTCCACTTT.

This clone was observed a few times. This chain connects TRBV5-1 to TRBJ1-4; D uncertain. Trimming cost V 2 bases and J 5 bases, with 10 bases left between them. This CDR3 has 14 residues. The V gene's germline CDR1 is SGHRS and CDR2 YFSETQ. CDR3 DNA: TGCGCCAGCAGCTTAGGCAGTTCGAATGAAAAACTGTTTTTT. It specifies CASSLGSSNEKLFF.

The rearrangement uses TRBV29-1 and TRBJ2-7; tentatively, D is TRBD1 (5 bases). CDR3 size: 15 residues. The V and J ends lost 6 bases and 2 bases respectively, with 20 bases between them. Germline CDR1 and CDR2: SQVTM and ANQGSEA. The CDR3 loop is CSVKGVGRGPYEQYF. The DNA of the CDR3 is TGCAGCGTGAAAGGGGTAGGGCGAGGCCCCTACGAGCAGTACTTC.

This rearrangement joins TRBV4-3 to TRBJ2-3; 8 positions match TRBD2. J gave up 3 bases and V 8 bases, and 7 bases lay outside the gene matches. Germline V CDR1 and CDR2: LGHNA, YSLEER. This CDR3 comprises 14 residues. The CDR3 loop is CASSSGGRTDTQYF. The CDR3 DNA is TGCGCCAGCTCAAGCGGGGGAAGGACAGATACGCAGTATTTT.

This chain connects TRBV6-1 to TRBJ2-1; D could derive from TRBD1 or TRBD2 (8 bases each). The CDR3 contains 18 residues. Germline V CDR1 and CDR2: MNHNS, SASEGT. Trimming removed 4 bases from V and 4 bases from J, with 23 bases in between. CDR3 residues: CASSGRGGWTGPYNEQFF. CDR3 nucleotide sequence: TGTGCCAGCAGTGGACGGGGGGGATGGACAGGGCCATACAATGAGCAGTTCTTC.

The chain uses TRBV25-1 and TRBJ1-2; D is perhaps TRBD1 (6 bases). CDR1 and CDR2 from the germline V gene are MGHDK and SYGVNS. The CDR3 runs to 14 residues. V lost 1 base, J lost 5 bases, and 11 bases lay in between. CDR3 DNA sequence: TGTGCCAGCAGTGAATGGAACAGGGCTTATGGCTACACCTTC. The encoded protein is CASSEWNRAYGYTF.

The CDR3 bases are TGCGCCAGCAGCCAAGAGAGGCGGGACACCGGGGAGCTGTTTTTT. This encodes CASSQERRDTGELFF. The chain combines TRBV4-1 with TRBJ2-2, with D possibly being TRBD2 (5 bases). Germline CDR1 reads MGHRA; CDR2 reads YSYEKL. V shed 0 bases and J shed 3 bases, with 8 bases lying between them. The CDR3 loop spans 15 amino acids.